This TCR beta chain derives from a study of T cells in Graves' hyperthyroidism and ophthalmopathy. Patients affected by ophthalmopathy presented a Clinical Activity Score of at least 3, a NOSPECS grade of at least 4, and disease duration below 3 months. On the basis of clinical symptoms, serum thyroxine and TRAb, thyroid ultrasound and orbital computed tomography, diagnoses were made. This clonotype occurred a few times. The antigen remains undetermined. The TCR beta CDR3 regions underwent amplification using RNA transcripts as the source. HTBI primers were employed in a first-round RT-PCR of the TCR CDR3. From the multiplex PCR reads, TCRdb called clonotypes with MiXCR, one entry per CDR3 protein. The profile shows roughly 280,000 distinct CDR3 sequences, around 20% of them singletons. General study findings and limits: The model forecast ophthalmopathy, anticipating it by a median around 6.4 months before onset. Most expanded thyroid clonotypes above 0.001 also appeared in blood.

The origin of this receptor is a man aged 25-40 years with Graves' ophthalmopathy. Input material: blood.

The CDR3 reads CASSPQTSQGTQAFF. The CDR3 region has the DNA TGTGCCAGCAGCCCCCAAACGTCACAGGGGACCCAAGCTTTCTTT. The chain combines TRBV16 with TRBJ1-1; 7 nucleotides line up with TRBD1. With 4 bases clipped from V and 9 bases from J, the junction kept 14 bases outside the gene matches. From germline, CDR1 is KGHSY and CDR2 FQNENV. The CDR3 has 15 residues.